Listed below are T cell receptor beta chains from one sample, sequenced in a study of blood T cell repertoires in COVID-19. The method was immunoSEQ multiplex PCR; TCRdb's version includes in-frame clones alone and lacks a portion of them. The table lists over 200,000 clones, around 83% of them singletons. Sequencing was carried out using peripheral blood. These receptor sequences come from an elderly man with acute or convalescent COVID-19. Each CDR3 is given with its conserved first and last residue. D genes are given only for firm matches. Expanded clones get a size class; other rows say once, few or many, or leave the size out.

D gene	clone size	V gene	J gene	CDR3 protein	CDR3 DNA
.	few	TRBV5-1	TRBJ2-2	CASGITGSLSGELFF	TGCGCCAGCGGAATAACAGGGTCTTTATCCGGGGAGCTGTTTTTT
TRBD1	.	TRBV5-4	TRBJ2-4	CASSTTGGKLTKNIQYF	TGTGCCAGCAGCACCACAGGGGGCAAGTTAACCAAAAACATTCAGTACTTC
.	.	TRBV19	TRBJ2-5	CASSTLGQETQYF	TGTGCCAGTAGTACCCTAGGTCAAGAGACCCAGTACTTC
.	.	TRBV29-1	TRBJ2-3	CSANLANTQYF	TGCAGCGCAAATCTAGCGAATACGCAGTATTTT
.	.	TRBV10-1	TRBJ2-3	CASSESGGAWGRDTQYF	TGCGCCAGCAGTGAGAGTGGCGGGGCCTGGGGCAGAGATACGCAGTATTTT
.	.	TRBV18	TRBJ2-3	CASSPTPGGRGPDTQYF	TGTGCCAGCTCACCAACTCCGGGCGGCAGGGGTCCAGATACGCAGTATTTT
.	.	TRBV7-9	TRBJ2-2	CASSSATGTALPGELFF	TGTGCCAGCAGCTCCGCAACCGGGACTGCTTTACCCGGGGAGCTGTTTTTT
TRBD1	few	TRBV28	TRBJ1-2	CASSTPGGSDYTF	TGTGCCAGCAGCACCCCAGGGGGTTCTGACTACACCTTC
TRBD2	once	TRBV11-2	TRBJ2-1	CASSFGSGRAFNEQFF	TGTGCCAGCAGCTTCGGAAGCGGGAGGGCCTTCAATGAGCAGTTCTTC
.	.	TRBV3-1/TRBV3-2	TRBJ2-7	CASSSGQMAYEQYF	TGTGCCAGCAGCTCAGGACAGATGGCCTACGAGCAGTACTTC
TRBD1	.	TRBV29-1	TRBJ1-4	CSVRGQANEKLFF	TGCAGCGTCAGGGGGCAGGCTAATGAAAAACTGTTTTTT
TRBD2	.	TRBV19	TRBJ2-5	CASSKGTSGGGETQYF	TGTGCCAGTAGCAAAGGGACTAGCGGAGGGGGAGAGACCCAGTACTTC
.	.	TRBV5-1	TRBJ2-3	CASSFIAASTDTQYF	TGCGCCAGCAGCTTCATCGCGGCTAGCACAGATACGCAGTATTTT
TRBD2	.	TRBV11-2	TRBJ2-7	CASTHRGGSSYEQYF	TGTGCCAGCACCCATAGGGGAGGGAGCTCCTACGAGCAGTACTTC
TRBD1	.	TRBV6-5	TRBJ1-2	CASSYSTGGDYGYTF	TGTGCCAGCAGTTACTCGACAGGGGGCGACTATGGCTACACCTTC
.	few	TRBV9	TRBJ1-1	CASSPTGLGTEAFF	TGTGCCAGCAGCCCCACAGGGCTAGGGACTGAAGCTTTCTTT
.	.	TRBV28	TRBJ2-3	CASSLPGFPADTQYF	TGTGCCAGCAGTTTGCCAGGGTTCCCAGCAGATACGCAGTATTTT
.	.	TRBV19	TRBJ1-1	CASRSGQGNTEAFF	TGTGCCAGTAGATCCGGACAAGGGAACACTGAAGCTTTCTTT
TRBD1	.	TRBV28	TRBJ2-3	CASWEQGTSTDTQYF	TGTGCCAGCTGGGAACAGGGGACCTCCACAGATACGCAGTATTTT
.	.	TRBV30	TRBJ2-3	CAWSPGGRGTDTQYF	TGTGCCTGGAGCCCCGGGGGTAGAGGCACAGATACGCAGTATTTT
.	few	TRBV27	TRBJ2-3	CASSNYRSPSTDTQYF	TGTGCCAGCAGTAACTACAGGAGCCCTAGCACAGATACGCAGTATTTT
.	.	TRBV21-1	TRBJ1-1	CASSNAGTEAFF	TGTGCCAGCAGCAATGCGGGGACTGAAGCTTTCTTT
TRBD2	.	TRBV5-1	TRBJ2-2	CASSPQGLAPTGELFF	TGCGCCAGCAGCCCCCAGGGACTAGCCCCCACCGGGGAGCTGTTTTTT
.	few	TRBV21-1	TRBJ1-6	CASSKGGQGCSPLHF	TGTGCCAGCAGCAAGGGGGGACAGGGATGCTCACCCCTCCACTTT
.	once	TRBV3-1/TRBV3-2	TRBJ1-1	CASSHGGVGTEAFF	TGTGCCAGCAGCCACGGCGGGGTGGGCACTGAAGCTTTCTTT
.	.	TRBV2	TRBJ1-2	CASSEGLRDGYTF	TGTGCCAGCAGTGAGGGACTCCGAGATGGCTACACCTTC
TRBD1	.	TRBV7-3	TRBJ2-6	CASSLNQGDPSSGANVLTF	TGTGCCAGCAGCTTAAATCAGGGGGACCCTTCCTCTGGGGCCAACGTCCTGACTTTC
TRBD2	.	TRBV9	TRBJ2-5	CASSEGLVGETQYF	TGTGCCAGCAGCGAAGGACTAGTTGGGGAGACCCAGTACTTC
.	few	TRBV7-6	TRBJ2-7	CASSLDPGGYEQYF	TGTGCCAGCAGCTTAGATCCGGGTGGCTACGAGCAGTACTTC
TRBD1	.	TRBV10-3	TRBJ1-4	CAISRDRSGEKLFF	TGTGCCATCAGTAGGGACAGAAGTGGAGAAAAACTGTTTTTT